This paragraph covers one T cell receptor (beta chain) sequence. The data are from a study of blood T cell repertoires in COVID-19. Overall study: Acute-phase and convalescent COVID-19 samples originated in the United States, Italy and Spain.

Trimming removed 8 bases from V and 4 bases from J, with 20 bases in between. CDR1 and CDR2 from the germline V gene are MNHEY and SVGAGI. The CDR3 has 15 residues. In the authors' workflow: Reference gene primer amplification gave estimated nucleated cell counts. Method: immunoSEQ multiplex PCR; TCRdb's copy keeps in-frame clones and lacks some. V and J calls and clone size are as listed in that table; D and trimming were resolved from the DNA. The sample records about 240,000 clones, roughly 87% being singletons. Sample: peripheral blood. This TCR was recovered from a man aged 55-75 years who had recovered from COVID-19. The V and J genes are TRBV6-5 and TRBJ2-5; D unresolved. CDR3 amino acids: CASRVRGELIETQYF. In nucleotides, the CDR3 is TGTGCCAGCCGGGTCCGCGGCGAATTGATAGAGACCCAGTACTTC.